This TCR beta chain originates from a study of cytomegalovirus exposure and HLA in healthy donors. Broader study findings: It was assumed in the presence/absence analyses that sequencing depth was roughly uniform across donors.

PCR amplification relied on 60 Vbeta primers (plus 13 Jbeta primers). Original processing notes: Among the unique TCR beta chains that a later analysis counted, about 81 million in all, 10 million to 11 million were shared. Some clones are missing from TCRdb's copy, which holds only in-frame ones; the method was immunoSEQ multiplex PCR. Clone size and V and J calls were adopted from that table, with D and trimming inferred from the DNA. Among around 200,000 clones listed, around 89% were seen once. Of note for this clone: What it binds is not known.

Losses at the gene ends were 1 base for V and 3 bases for J; bases not matched to a gene: 3. Per the germline V gene, CDR1 is SGHVS and CDR2 is FQNEAQ. CDR3 length: 14 amino acids. The sequence came from a woman between 18 and 29 years old in good health and CMV-seronegative. The specimen sequenced was PBMCs. The chain carries TRBV7-8 and TRBJ2-7; 7 bases match TRBD2. CDR3 in amino acids: CASSLVSGFYEQYF. The CDR3 DNA reads TGTGCCAGCAGCTTAGTTAGCGGGTTCTACGAGCAGTACTTC.